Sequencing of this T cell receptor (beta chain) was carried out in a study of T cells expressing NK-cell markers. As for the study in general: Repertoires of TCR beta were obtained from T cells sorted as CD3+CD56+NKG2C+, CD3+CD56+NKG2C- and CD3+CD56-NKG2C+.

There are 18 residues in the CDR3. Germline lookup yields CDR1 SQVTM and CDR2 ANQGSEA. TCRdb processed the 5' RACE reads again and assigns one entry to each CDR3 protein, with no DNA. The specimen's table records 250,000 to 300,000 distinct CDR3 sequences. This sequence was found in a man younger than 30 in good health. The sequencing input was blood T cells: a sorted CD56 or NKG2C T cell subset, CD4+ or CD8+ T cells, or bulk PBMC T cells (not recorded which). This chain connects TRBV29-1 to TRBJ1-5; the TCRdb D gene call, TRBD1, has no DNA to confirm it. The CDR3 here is CSVEDPNGGPDSNQPQHF.